The 5 T cell receptor beta chains listed next were all sequenced from one sample in a study of a mutant IDH1 vaccine in newly diagnosed glioma (dated by TCRdb to the early 2020s). In the paper's terms, the time point label means: week 5, during vaccination. Each vaccine dose was 300 ug of a 20-mer mutant IDH1 peptide in Montanide, given subcutaneously with topical imiquimod. Library prep was done by the immunoSEQ multiplex PCR assay. Imported from immuneACCESS, the table was reduced by TCRdb to in-frame sequences with V and J called. These copies leave out some clones; in studies compared against another copy, an unresolved V gene accounts for under half, and the cause of the remainder is not known. The sample table holds 40,000 to 55,000 clones, of which approximately 78% were seen once. The ten largest make up 5.2% of the sample. Their antigen targets remain unknown. Here the sequenced sample was PBMCs, taken from a glioma patient whose treatment included an IDH1 peptide vaccine. These receptors came from a man in his fifties or sixties with glioma.

CDR3 residues: CASSSGGTEAFF. In DNA, the CDR3 is TGTGCCAGCAGCTCAGGGGGGACTGAAGCTTTCTTT. This chain links TRBV6-6 with TRBJ1-1; 7 nucleotides align to TRBD1. The CDR3 length is 12 residues. The germline V gene has CDR1 MNHNY and CDR2 SVGAGI (reference sequence). V shed 6 bases and J 5 bases; nucleotides not matched to a gene: 3.

CDR3 in DNA: TGTGCCAGCAGGGACAGGGGTAGATCTGAAGCTTTCTTT. The encoded protein is CASRDRGRSEAFF. J is TRBJ1-1 and V is TRBV2, with TRBD1 matching over 9 bases. V gave up 6 bases and J gave up 6 bases; unmatched junction bases: 5. The germline V gene has CDR1 SNHLY and CDR2 FYNNEI. The CDR3 loop spans 13 amino acids.

This clone has only one observation. The rearrangement uses TRBV6-4 and TRBJ1-2, with TRBD1 identical over 7 bases. Looked up from germline, CDR1 is MRHNA and CDR2 is SNTAGT. The CDR3 extends over 16 amino acids. With 5 bases clipped from V and 8 bases from J, the junction kept 17 bases outside the gene matches. CDR3 nucleotides: TGTGCCAGCAGTCCGGGGCGGACAGGCCGTTCACAGGGCTACACCTTC. This gives the protein CASSPGRTGRSQGYTF.

The chain combines TRBV30 with TRBJ2-1; maybe TRBD1 (5 bases). In germline, CDR1 is GTSNPN, CDR2 SVGIG (reference sequence). This CDR3 has 13 residues. In nucleotides, the CDR3 is TGTGCTTTACAGGAGAGCTCCTACAATGAGCAGTTCTTC. This encodes CALQESSYNEQFF.

V and J are TRBV30 and TRBJ2-7, with 7 nucleotides matching TRBD1. The CDR3 consists of 12 residues. Germline V gene data show CDR1 as GTSNPN and CDR2 as SVGIG (reference sequence). J was trimmed by 2 bases and V by 5 bases; bases with no gene match: 3. Here the CDR3 DNA reads TGTGCCTGGGGGGACAGTCCCTACGAGCAGTACTTC. It specifies CAWGDSPYEQYF.